The rows below give T cell receptor beta chains drawn from one sample of a study of control samples from healthy donors and cancer patients. Clones were read by immunoSEQ multiplex PCR, and TCRdb kept only the in-frame ones, dropping some. The table shows 150,000 or so clones, with about 94% occurring only once. The sample consisted of blood. These receptors were taken from a woman in her fifties or sixties in good health. Each CDR3 is given with its conserved first and last residue. The order of the fields is clone size, J gene, V gene, D gene, CDR3 DNA, CDR3 protein. The D gene is left open where the match is weak. A clone size is listed for some rows: how often the clone was seen (once, few, many), or a class if it is expanded.

clone_size: -; j_call: TRBJ2-1; v_call: TRBV2; d_call: TRBD2; cdr3_nt: TGTGCCAGCAAAAGGACTAGCGGCTACAATGAGCAGTTCTTC; cdr3_aa: CASKRTSGYNEQFF
clone_size: -; j_call: TRBJ2-5; v_call: TRBV3-1/TRBV3-2; d_call: -; cdr3_nt: TGTGCCAGCAGCCCCCGGGGGATAGAGACCCAGTACTTC; cdr3_aa: CASSPRGIETQYF
clone_size: -; j_call: TRBJ1-2; v_call: TRBV3-1/TRBV3-2; d_call: -; cdr3_nt: TGTGCCAGCAGCCAAGTCGGGGCTGGAGGCTACACCTTC; cdr3_aa: CASSQVGAGGYTF
clone_size: -; j_call: TRBJ2-3; v_call: TRBV7-2; d_call: -; cdr3_nt: TGTGCCAGCAGAAAAGGGGGGATCACAGATACGCAGTATTTT; cdr3_aa: CASRKGGITDTQYF
clone_size: -; j_call: TRBJ1-1; v_call: TRBV7-2; d_call: TRBD1; cdr3_nt: TGTGCCAGCAGCCCAACCCGACAGGGCACTGAAGCTTTCTTT; cdr3_aa: CASSPTRQGTEAFF
clone_size: -; j_call: TRBJ1-1; v_call: TRBV6-5; d_call: TRBD1; cdr3_nt: TGTGCCAGCAGGACGGGACAGGGTCTCACTGAAGCTTTCTTT; cdr3_aa: CASRTGQGLTEAFF
clone_size: -; j_call: TRBJ1-4; v_call: TRBV6-5; d_call: TRBD1; cdr3_nt: TGTGCCAGCAGTATCAGGGGGCTTAGTAATGAAAAACTGTTTTTT; cdr3_aa: CASSIRGLSNEKLFF
clone_size: few; j_call: TRBJ1-4; v_call: TRBV7-2; d_call: -; cdr3_nt: TGTGCCAGCAGCCTTAGAAGAAGAGATGAAAAACTGTTTTTT; cdr3_aa: CASSLRRRDEKLFF
clone_size: -; j_call: TRBJ1-2; v_call: TRBV14; d_call: -; cdr3_nt: TGTGCCAGCAGCCAAGACCGGAAAGTTAACTATGGCTACACCTTC; cdr3_aa: CASSQDRKVNYGYTF
clone_size: -; j_call: TRBJ2-3; v_call: TRBV5-1; d_call: -; cdr3_nt: TGCGCCAGCAGCTTGGAGGTGGGACCCATGACCGATACGCAGTATTTT; cdr3_aa: CASSLEVGPMTDTQYF
clone_size: -; j_call: TRBJ2-1; v_call: TRBV19; d_call: TRBD2; cdr3_nt: TGTGCCAGTAGCTTTTGGGGGGGGTTGCCAAATGAGCAGTTCTTC; cdr3_aa: CASSFWGGLPNEQFF